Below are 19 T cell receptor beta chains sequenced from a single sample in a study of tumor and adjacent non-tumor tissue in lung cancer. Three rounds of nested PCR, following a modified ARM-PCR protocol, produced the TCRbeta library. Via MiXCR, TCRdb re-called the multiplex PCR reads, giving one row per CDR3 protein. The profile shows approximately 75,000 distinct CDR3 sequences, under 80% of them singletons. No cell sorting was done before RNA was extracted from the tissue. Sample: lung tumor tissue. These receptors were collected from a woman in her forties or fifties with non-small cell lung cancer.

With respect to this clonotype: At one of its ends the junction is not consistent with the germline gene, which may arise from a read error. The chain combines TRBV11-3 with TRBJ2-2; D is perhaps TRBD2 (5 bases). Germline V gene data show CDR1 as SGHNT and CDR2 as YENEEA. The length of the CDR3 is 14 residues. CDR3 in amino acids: CASNSHRNSGELFF. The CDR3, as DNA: TGTGCCAGTAACTCTCACCGAAACTCTGGGGAGCTCTTTTTT.

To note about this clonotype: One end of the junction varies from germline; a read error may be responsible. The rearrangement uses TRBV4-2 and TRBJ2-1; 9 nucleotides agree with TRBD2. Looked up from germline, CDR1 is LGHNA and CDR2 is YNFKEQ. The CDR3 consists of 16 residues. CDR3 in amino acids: CGSGQEETSGYNEQLF. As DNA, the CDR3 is TGTGGCAGCGGCCAAGAAGAGACTAGCGGCTACAATGAACAGCTCTTC.

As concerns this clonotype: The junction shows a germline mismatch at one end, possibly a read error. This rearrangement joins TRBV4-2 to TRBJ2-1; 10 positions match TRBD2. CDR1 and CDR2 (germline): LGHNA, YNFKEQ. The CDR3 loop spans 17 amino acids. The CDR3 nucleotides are TGTGCCAGCAGCCGAGAGGCTAAGCGGGAGGGCGACAATGCGCAGTTCTTC. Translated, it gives CASSREAKREGDNAQFF.

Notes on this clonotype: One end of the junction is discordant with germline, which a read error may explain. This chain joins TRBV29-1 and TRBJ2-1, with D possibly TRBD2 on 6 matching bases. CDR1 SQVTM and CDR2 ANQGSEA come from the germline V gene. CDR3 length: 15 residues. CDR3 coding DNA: TGCAGCGTTACCAGGGAGGCGGTCACCTACAATGAGCAGCTCTTC. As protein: CSVTREAVTYNEQLF.

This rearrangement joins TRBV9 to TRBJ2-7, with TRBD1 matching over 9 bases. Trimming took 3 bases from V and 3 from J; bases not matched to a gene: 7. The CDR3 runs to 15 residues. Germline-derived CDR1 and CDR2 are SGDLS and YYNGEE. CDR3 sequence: CASSATGDRVYEQYF. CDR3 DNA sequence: TGTGCCAGCAGCGCCACGGGGGACAGGGTCTACGAGCAGTACTTC.

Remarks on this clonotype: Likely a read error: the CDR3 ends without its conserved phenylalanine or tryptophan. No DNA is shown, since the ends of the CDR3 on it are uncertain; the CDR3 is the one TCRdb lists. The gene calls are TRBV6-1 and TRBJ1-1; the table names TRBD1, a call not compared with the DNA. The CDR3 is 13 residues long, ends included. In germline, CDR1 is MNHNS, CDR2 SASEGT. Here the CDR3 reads CASRGGAPPETFS.

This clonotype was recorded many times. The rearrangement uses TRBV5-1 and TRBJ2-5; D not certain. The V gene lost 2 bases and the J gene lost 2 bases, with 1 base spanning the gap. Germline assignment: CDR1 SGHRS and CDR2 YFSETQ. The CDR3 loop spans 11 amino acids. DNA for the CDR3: TGCGCCAGCAGCTTACAAGAGACCCAGTACTTC. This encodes CASSLQETQYF.

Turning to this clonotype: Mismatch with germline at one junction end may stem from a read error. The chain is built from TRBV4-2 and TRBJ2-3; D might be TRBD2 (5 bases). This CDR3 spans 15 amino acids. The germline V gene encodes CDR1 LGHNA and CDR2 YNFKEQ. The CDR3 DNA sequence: TGTGCCAGTAGCCAAGAACCACTAGGCACAGATACGCAGTATTTT. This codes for CASSQEPLGTDTQYF.

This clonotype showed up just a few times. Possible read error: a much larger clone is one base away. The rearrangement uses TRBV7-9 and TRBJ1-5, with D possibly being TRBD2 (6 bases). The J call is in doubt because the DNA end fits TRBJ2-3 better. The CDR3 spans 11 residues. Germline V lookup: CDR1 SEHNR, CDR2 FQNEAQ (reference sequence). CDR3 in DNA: TGTGCCATCGGGGGTAATCAGCCCCAGTATTTT. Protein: CAIGGNQPQYF.

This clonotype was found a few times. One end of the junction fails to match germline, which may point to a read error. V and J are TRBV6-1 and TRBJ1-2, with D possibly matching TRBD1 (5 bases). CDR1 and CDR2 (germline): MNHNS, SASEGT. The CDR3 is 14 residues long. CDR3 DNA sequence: TGTGCCAGCAATGGGGTACGGGGACTCTATGGCTATACCTTC. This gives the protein CASNGVRGLYGYTF.

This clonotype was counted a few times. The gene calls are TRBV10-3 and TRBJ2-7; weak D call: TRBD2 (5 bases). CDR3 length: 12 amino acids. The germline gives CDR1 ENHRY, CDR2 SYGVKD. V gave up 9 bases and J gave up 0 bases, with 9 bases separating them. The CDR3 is CAMGVGSYEQYF. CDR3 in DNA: TGTGCCATGGGAGTGGGCTCCTACGAGCAGTACTTC.

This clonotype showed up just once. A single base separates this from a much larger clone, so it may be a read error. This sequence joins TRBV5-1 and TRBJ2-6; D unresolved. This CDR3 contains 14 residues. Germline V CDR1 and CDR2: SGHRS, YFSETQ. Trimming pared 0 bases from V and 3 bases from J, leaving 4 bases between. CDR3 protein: CASSLVCGANVLTF. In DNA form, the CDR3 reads TGCGCCAGCAGCTTGGTATGTGGGGCCAACGTCCTGACTTTC.

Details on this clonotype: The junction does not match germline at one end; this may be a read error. The DNA of the CDR3 is TGTGCTAGCACCCTCAGGAGGACACCAGGGTACAATGAGCAGTTCTTC. This encodes CASTLRRTPGYNEQFF. This chain connects TRBV7-9 to TRBJ2-1, with D possibly called TRBD1 or TRBD2 (5 bases each). CDR1 and CDR2 (germline): SEHNR, FQNEAQ (reference sequence). This CDR3 has 16 residues.

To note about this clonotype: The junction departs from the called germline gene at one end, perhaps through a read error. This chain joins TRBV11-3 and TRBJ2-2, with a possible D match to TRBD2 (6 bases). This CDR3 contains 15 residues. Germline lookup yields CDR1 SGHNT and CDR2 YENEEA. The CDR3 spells CVRSFTREFPGELFF. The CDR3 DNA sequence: TGTGTCAGGAGCTTTACCAGGGAATTCCCGGGGGAGTTGTTTTTT.

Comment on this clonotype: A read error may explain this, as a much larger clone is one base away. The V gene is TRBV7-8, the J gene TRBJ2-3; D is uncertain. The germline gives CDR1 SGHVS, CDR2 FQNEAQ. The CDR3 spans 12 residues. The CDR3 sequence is CAGSTYTDTQYF. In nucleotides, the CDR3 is TGTGCCGGCAGCACTTACACAGATACGCAGTATTTT. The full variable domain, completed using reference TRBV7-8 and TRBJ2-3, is GAGVSQSPRYKVAKRGQDVALRCDPISGHVSLFWYQQALGQGPEFLTYFQNEAQLDKSGLPSDRFFAERPEGSVSTLKIQRTQQEDSAVYLCAGSTYTDTQYFGPGTRLTVL.

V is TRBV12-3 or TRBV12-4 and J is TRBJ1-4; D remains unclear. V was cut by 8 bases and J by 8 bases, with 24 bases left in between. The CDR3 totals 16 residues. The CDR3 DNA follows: TGTGCCAGCCACCCCTACAAAACATGGGAAGGAGAAAAACTGTTTTTT. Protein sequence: CASHPYKTWEGEKLFF.

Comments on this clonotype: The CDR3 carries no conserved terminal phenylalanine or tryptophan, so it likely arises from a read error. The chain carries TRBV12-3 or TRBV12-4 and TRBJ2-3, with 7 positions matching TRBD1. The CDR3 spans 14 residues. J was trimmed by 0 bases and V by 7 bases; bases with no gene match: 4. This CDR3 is CASIPTGSTDTQYI. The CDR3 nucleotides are TGTGCCAGCATCCCGACAGGGAGCACAGATACGCAGTATATT.

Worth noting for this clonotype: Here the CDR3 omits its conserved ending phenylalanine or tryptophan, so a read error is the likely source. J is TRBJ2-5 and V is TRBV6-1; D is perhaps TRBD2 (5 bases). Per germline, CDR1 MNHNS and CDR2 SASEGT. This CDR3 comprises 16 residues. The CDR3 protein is CASVPFGSGNQETQYI. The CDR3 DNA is TGTGCCAGCGTCCCGTTTGGCAGCGGCAACCAAGAGACACAGTACATC.

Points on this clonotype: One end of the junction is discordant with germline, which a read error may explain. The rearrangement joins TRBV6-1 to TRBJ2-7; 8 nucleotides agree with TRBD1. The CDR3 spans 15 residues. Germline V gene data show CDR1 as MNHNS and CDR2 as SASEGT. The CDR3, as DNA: TGTGCCAGCACTGAAGAGGCAGGGGGCCCCTACGAGCAGTACTTC. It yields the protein CASTEEAGGPYEQYF.